The source of this TCR beta chain is a study of breast tumors, draining lymph nodes, adjacent tissues. Findings and limits, study-wide: Luminal-like breast cancer showed significantly higher tumor–nontumor repertoire similarity than basal-like. Compared with lymph nodes, tumors were less diverse; compared with nontumor tissue, more. Findings are consistent with lymph node origin and intratumoral expansion of most tumor T cells. Tumor T cell lymph node origin was a supported hypothesis, not proven.

TCRdb re-analysed the multiplex PCR reads in MiXCR, keeping a single row per CDR3 protein. The sample includes 200,000 or so distinct CDR3 sequences, about 32% seen only once; the top ten take 4% to 5.5%. Breast cancer patients provided tissue from their axillary draining lymph nodes. This clonotype has ten or more counts. Its antigen remains unidentified. The CDR3 loop spans 13 amino acids. Germline values: CDR1 LNHDA, CDR2 SQIVND (reference sequence). V was pared by 1 base and J by 4 bases, with 0 bases of the junction left unmatched. The chain has TRBV19 and TRBJ2-5; 7 bases line up with TRBD2. The material sequenced was axillary lymph node tissue. This clonotype was sampled from a female donor with breast cancer. Some clones in this sample may be carry-over from other donors' samples. The CDR3 nucleotides are TGTGCCAGTAGTATAGGCGGGGGAGAGACCCAGTACTTC. This sequence encodes CASSIGGGETQYF.